The sequence of this T cell receptor beta chain was determined in a study of T cells after yellow fever vaccination. Study findings and constraints: Clones that expanded after primary vaccination mostly reappeared after the booster (96% CD4, 70% to 90% CD8).

Per germline, CDR1 LGHNA and CDR2 YSLEER. This CDR3 is built from 14 residues. The junction had 4 bases not matched to a gene; V was cut back by 4 bases and J by 7 bases. This clonotype was observed a few times. Its target is unknown. TCRdb fed the 5' RACE reads into MiXCR, producing one record per CDR3 protein. In the table there are some 350,000 distinct CDR3 sequences, 4% of which are singletons. The input for sequencing was PBMCs, taken 5 days after the yellow fever booster vaccination. The sequence derives from a man aged 18 to 30 who received the YFV17D yellow fever vaccine. The chain has TRBV4-3 and TRBJ1-2, with TRBD1 matching over 12 bases. The CDR3 sequence is CASSRDRGLFGYTF. The DNA for the CDR3 is TGCGCCAGCAGCCGGGACAGGGGGCTGTTTGGCTACACCTTC.